The 11 T cell receptor beta chains given below trace back to one sample, sequenced in a study of early T cells in non-severe SARS-CoV-2 infection. MiXCR was run by TCRdb on the 5' RACE reads, yielding one entry per CDR3 protein. The data hold around 20,000 distinct CDR3 sequences, with 4% observed a single time. Sample: whole blood. Receptors originate from an adult who was a healthcare worker with PCR-confirmed SARS-CoV-2 infection or an uninfected control (not recorded which).

This clonotype was counted at least ten times. The CDR3 sequence is CASSWAGGSNTGELFF. CDR3 DNA: TGTGCCAGCAGCTGGGCGGGCGGATCGAACACCGGGGAGCTGTTTTTT. The chain couples TRBV5-4 to TRBJ2-2, with D possibly being TRBD2 (5 bases). Germline CDR1 is SGHNT and CDR2 is YYREEE (reference sequence). The V end lost 3 bases, the J end lost 0 bases, and 12 bases lay between the germline ends. This CDR3 has 16 residues.

By share of the sample, this clonotype is medium-sized. The chain combines TRBV11-2 with TRBJ2-3, with 8 bases lining up with TRBD1. Germline V lookup: CDR1 SGHAT, CDR2 FQNNGV. This CDR3 is 16 amino acids long. Germline trimming cut 2 bases from V and 3 bases from J; bases unmatched to any gene: 7. The CDR3 loop is CASSLRPGGATDTQYF. The CDR3 nucleotides are TGTGCCAGCAGCTTACGTCCAGGGGGCGCGACAGATACGCAGTATTTT.

Ten or more counts support this clonotype. V gene TRBV18 combines with J gene TRBJ1-2, with 10 positions matching TRBD1. Germline CDR1 and CDR2: KGHSH and LQKENI. The CDR3 spans 15 residues. Trimming took 3 bases from V and 8 from J; bases not matched to a gene: 9. The CDR3 loop reads CASSPDRGDLEGYTF. CDR3 nucleotide sequence: TGTGCCAGCTCACCGGACAGGGGGGATCTAGAGGGCTACACCTTC. The complete variable domain, with remaining parts taken from reference TRBV18 and TRBJ1-2, reads NAGVMQNPRHLVRRRGQEARLRCSPMKGHSHVYWYRQLPEEGLKFMVYLQKENIIDESGMPKERFSAEFPKEGPSILRIQQVVRGDSAAYFCASSPDRGDLEGYTFGSGTRLTVV.

This clonotype counts as medium-sized (0.01 to 0.1%). Here the CDR3 reads CASSSPGTGGNEKLFF. Here the CDR3 DNA reads TGTGCCAGCAGCTCCCCCGGGACAGGGGGGAATGAAAAACTGTTTTTT. The J gene is TRBJ1-4, the V gene TRBV7-9, with 11 bases fitting TRBD1. CDR3 length: 16 residues. After removal of 4 bases from V and 5 bases from J, the junction contained 6 bases not matched to a gene. The V gene's germline CDR1 is SEHNR and CDR2 FQNEAQ (reference sequence).

In its sample, this clonotype was seen a few times. The rearrangement joins TRBV7-6 to TRBJ2-1, with a weak D call TRBD2 (6 bases). The V gene's germline CDR1 is SGHVS and CDR2 FNYEAQ. The CDR3 is 15 residues long. Trimming stripped 6 bases from V and 10 bases from J, with 22 bases between. Here the CDR3 DNA reads TGTGCCAGCAGTTCCCCGAAGGGACTTGTGGGCGAGCAGTTCTTC. This codes for CASSSPKGLVGEQFF. The full variable domain, rest sourced from reference TRBV7-6 and TRBJ2-1, is GAGVSQSPRYKVTKRGQDVALRCDPISGHVSLYWYRQALGQGPEFLTYFNYEAQQDKSGLPNDRFSAERPEGSISTLTIQRTEQRDSAMYRCASSSPKGLVGEQFFGPGTRLTVL.

Ten or more counts support this clonotype. This chain connects TRBV6-5 to TRBJ1-2; D is perhaps TRBD1 (5 bases). V shed 9 bases and J shed 4 bases, with 18 bases lying between them. This CDR3 spans 14 amino acids. CDR1 MNHEY and CDR2 SVGAGI come from the germline V gene. CDR3 in DNA: TGTGCCAGTAAGACGGGGGGAACCATCTATGGCTACACCTTC. This gives the protein CASKTGGTIYGYTF.

This clonotype has ten or more counts. This rearrangement joins TRBV5-4 to TRBJ2-1; 9 bases agree with TRBD1. CDR1 and CDR2 from the germline V gene are SGHNT and YYREEE (reference sequence). The CDR3 totals 16 residues. J gave up 7 bases and V 0 bases, and 8 bases lay outside the gene matches. CDR3 bases: TGTGCCAGCAGCTTGGCGGGACAGGGTGTGAAGAATGAGCAGTTCTTC. This codes for CASSLAGQGVKNEQFF. Complete variable domain (other parts from reference TRBV5-4 and TRBJ2-1): ETGVTQSPTHLIKTRGQQVTLRCSSQSGHNTVSWYQQALGQGPQFIFQYYREEENGRGNFPPRFSGLQFPNYSSELNVNALELDDSALYLCASSLAGQGVKNEQFFGPGTRLTVL.

In its sample, this clonotype was seen a few times. This chain uses TRBV6-2 or TRBV6-3 with TRBJ2-1; maybe TRBD2 (6 bases). V dropped 8 bases and J dropped 1 base, with 12 bases sitting between them. CDR3 length: 14 amino acids. Germline V gene data show CDR1 as MNHEY and CDR2 as SVGEGT. CDR3 DNA: TGTGCCAGCGCAATAGCGGAATCCTACAATGAGCAGTTCTTC. It translates to CASAIAESYNEQFF.

There are a few counts of this clonotype. The rearrangement links TRBV7-6 to TRBJ2-5; D unclear. CDR1 is SGHVS, CDR2 FNYEAQ, per germline. CDR3 length: 13 amino acids. Trimming took off 4 bases at V and 5 bases at J, with 11 bases between the two ends. The CDR3 sequence: CASSSARRETQYF. CDR3 nucleotides: TGTGCCAGCAGCTCAGCTCGGCGTGAGACCCAGTACTTC.

This clonotype occurred many times. The genes are TRBV7-8 and TRBJ2-5, with TRBD2 matching over 10 bases. Germline lookup yields CDR1 SGHVS and CDR2 FQNEAQ. CDR3 length equals 15 residues. Trimming took 2 bases from V and 2 from J; bases not matched to a gene: 2. Here the CDR3 DNA reads TGTGCCAGCAGCTTAAGCGGGGGGGCTCAAGAGACCCAGTACTTC. Translated, it gives CASSLSGGAQETQYF.

This clonotype was recorded at least ten times. The J gene is TRBJ1-1, the V gene TRBV4-1; a weak D match, TRBD1 (5 bases). Between the trimmed V and J ends, which lost 2 bases and 0 bases, there was a span of 7 bases. The CDR3 has 14 amino acids. Germline V CDR1 and CDR2: MGHRA, YSYEKL. Here the CDR3 reads CASSQRGLNTEAFF. CDR3 nucleotide sequence: TGCGCCAGCAGCCAACGGGGCTTGAACACTGAAGCTTTCTTT.